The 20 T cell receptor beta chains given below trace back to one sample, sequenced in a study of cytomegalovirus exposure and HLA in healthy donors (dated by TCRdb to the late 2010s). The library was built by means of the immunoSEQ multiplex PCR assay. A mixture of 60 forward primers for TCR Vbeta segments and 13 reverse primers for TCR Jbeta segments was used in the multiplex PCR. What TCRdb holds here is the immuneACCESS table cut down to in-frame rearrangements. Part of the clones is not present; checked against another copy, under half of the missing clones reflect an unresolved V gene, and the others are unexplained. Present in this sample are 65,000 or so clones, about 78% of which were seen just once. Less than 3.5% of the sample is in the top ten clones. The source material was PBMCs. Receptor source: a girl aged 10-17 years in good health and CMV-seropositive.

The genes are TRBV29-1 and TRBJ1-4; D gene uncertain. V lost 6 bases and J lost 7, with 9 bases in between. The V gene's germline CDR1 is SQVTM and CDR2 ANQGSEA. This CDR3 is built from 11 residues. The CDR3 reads CSVGGGEKLFF. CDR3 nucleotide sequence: TGCAGCGTGGGCGGAGGTGAAAAACTGTTTTTT. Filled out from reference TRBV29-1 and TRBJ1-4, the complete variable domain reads SAVISQKPSRDICQRGTSLTIQCQVDSQVTMMFWYRQQPGQSLTLIATANQGSEATYESGFVIDKFPISRPNLTFSTLTVSNMSPEDSSIYLCSVGGGEKLFFGSGTQLSVL.

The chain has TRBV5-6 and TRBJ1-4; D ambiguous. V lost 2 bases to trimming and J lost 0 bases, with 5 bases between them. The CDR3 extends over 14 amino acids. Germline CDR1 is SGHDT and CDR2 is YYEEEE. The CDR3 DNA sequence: TGTGCCAGCAGCTTCTCTGCAACTAATGAAAAACTGTTTTTT. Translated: CASSFSATNEKLFF.

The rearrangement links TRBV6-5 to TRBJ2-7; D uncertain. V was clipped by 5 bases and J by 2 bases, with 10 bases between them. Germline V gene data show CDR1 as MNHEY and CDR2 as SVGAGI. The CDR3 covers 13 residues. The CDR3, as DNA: TGTGCCAGCAGTCCCACAGTGCCCTACGAGCAGTACTTC. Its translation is CASSPTVPYEQYF.

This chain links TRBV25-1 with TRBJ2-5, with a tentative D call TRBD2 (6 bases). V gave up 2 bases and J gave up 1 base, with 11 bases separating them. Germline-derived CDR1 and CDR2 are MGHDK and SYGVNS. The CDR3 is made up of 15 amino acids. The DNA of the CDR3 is TGTGCCAGCAGTGAACCACGGGGGTCCCAAGAGACCCAGTACTTC. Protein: CASSEPRGSQETQYF.

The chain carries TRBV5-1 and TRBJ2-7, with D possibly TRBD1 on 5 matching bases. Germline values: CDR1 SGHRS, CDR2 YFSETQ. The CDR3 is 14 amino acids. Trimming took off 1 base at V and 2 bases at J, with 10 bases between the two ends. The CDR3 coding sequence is TGCGCCAGCAGCTTGTCAGGGCCCCCCTACGAGCAGTACTTC. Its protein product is CASSLSGPPYEQYF.

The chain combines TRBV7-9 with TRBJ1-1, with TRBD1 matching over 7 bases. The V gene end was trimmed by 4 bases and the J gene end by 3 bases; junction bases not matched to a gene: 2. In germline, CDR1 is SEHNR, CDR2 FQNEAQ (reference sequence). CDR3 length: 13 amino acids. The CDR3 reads CASSYDRDTEAFF. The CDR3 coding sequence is TGTGCCAGCAGCTACGACAGGGACACTGAAGCTTTCTTT.

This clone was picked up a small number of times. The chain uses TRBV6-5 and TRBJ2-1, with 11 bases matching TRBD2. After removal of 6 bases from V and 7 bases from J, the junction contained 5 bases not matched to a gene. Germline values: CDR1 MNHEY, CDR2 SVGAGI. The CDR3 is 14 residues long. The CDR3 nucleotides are TGTGCCAGCAGCCTGGGACTAGCGGTAAATGAGCAGTTCTTC. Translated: CASSLGLAVNEQFF.

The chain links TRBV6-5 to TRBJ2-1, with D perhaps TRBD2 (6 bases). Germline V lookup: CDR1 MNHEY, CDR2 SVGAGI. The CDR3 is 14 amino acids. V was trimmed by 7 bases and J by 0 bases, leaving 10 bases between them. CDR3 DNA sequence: TGTGCCAGCAATTCCGGGAGCTCCTACAATGAGCAGTTCTTC. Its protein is CASNSGSSYNEQFF.

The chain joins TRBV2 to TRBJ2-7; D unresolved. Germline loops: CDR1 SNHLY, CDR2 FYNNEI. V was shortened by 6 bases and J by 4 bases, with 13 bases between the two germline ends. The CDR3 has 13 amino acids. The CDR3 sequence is CASRTGGSYEQYF. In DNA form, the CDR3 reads TGTGCCAGCAGGACGGGTGGCTCGTACGAGCAGTACTTC.

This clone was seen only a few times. As DNA, the CDR3 is TGTGCCACATACCCGGGTAGCGGGGGTACAGATACGCAGTATTTT. It codes for CATYPGSGGTDTQYF. V and J are TRBV2 and TRBJ2-3; 9 bases align to TRBD2. CDR3 length equals 15 residues. Germline assignment: CDR1 SNHLY and CDR2 FYNNEI. Losses at the gene ends were 10 bases for V and 3 bases for J; bases not matched to a gene: 11.

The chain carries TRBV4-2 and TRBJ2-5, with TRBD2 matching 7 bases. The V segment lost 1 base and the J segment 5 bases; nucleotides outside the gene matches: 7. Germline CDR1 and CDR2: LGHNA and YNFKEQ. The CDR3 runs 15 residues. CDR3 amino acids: CASSQGRGTQETQYF. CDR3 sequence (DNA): TGTGCCAGCAGCCAAGGGCGGGGGACTCAGGAGACCCAGTACTTC.

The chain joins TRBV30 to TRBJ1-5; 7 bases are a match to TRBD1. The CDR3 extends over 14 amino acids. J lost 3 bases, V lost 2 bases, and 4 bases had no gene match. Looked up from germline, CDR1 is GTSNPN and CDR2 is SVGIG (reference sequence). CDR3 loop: CAWSPDRPNQPQHF. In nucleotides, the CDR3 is TGTGCCTGGAGTCCGGACAGGCCCAATCAGCCCCAGCATTTT.

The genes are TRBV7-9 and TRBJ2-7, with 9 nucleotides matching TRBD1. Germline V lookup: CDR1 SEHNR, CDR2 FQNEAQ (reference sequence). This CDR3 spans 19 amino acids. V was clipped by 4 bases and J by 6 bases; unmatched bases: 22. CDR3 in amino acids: CASSSRLVVSGTGLCEQYF. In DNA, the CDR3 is TGTGCCAGCAGCTCCCGTTTAGTAGTCTCCGGGACAGGGCTATGCGAGCAGTACTTC.

DNA of the CDR3: TGTGCCAGCAGTGTGCCGGCGGGGCGGCTAGAGACCCAGTACTTC. Protein product: CASSVPAGRLETQYF. V usage is TRBV2 and J usage is TRBJ2-5; a possible D gene is TRBD2 (6 bases). The V gene's germline CDR1 is SNHLY and CDR2 FYNNEI. CDR3 length: 15 residues. Trimming took off 4 bases at V and 4 bases at J, with 16 bases between the two ends.

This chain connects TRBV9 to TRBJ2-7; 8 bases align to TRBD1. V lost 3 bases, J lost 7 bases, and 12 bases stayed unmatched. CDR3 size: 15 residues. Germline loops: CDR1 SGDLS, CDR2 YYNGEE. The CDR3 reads CASSAGQGQTGEQYF. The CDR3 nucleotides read TGTGCCAGCAGCGCTGGACAGGGACAGACCGGGGAGCAGTACTTC.

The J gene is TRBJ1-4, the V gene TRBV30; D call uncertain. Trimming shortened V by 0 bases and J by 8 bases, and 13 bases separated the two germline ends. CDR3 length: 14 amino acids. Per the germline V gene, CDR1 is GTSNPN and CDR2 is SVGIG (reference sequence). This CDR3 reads CAWSVRGYREKLFF. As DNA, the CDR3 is TGTGCCTGGAGTGTACGCGGGTATCGGGAAAAACTGTTTTTT.

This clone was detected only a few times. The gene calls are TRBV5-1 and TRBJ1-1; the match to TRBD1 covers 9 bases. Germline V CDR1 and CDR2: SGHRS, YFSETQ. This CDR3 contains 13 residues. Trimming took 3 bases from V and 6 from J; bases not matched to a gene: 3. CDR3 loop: CASSWDRDSEAFF. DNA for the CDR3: TGCGCCAGCAGCTGGGACAGGGACTCTGAAGCTTTCTTT.

The CDR3, as DNA: TGTGCCAGCAACACATACACCGGGGAGCTGTTTTTT. Residues: CASNTYTGELFF. The chain links TRBV28 to TRBJ2-2; D is ambiguous. Germline lookup yields CDR1 MDHEN and CDR2 SYDVKM. V was shortened by 7 bases and J by 3 bases, with 6 bases between the two germline ends. This CDR3 is 12 amino acids long.

This CDR3 is CASELGQGGGYTF. CDR3 nucleotide sequence: TGTGCTAGTGAATTGGGACAGGGAGGAGGCTACACCTTC. V usage is TRBV12-5 and J usage is TRBJ1-2, with 9 bases matching TRBD1. Germline V gives CDR1 LGHNT, CDR2 FRNRAP. V lost 7 bases to trimming and J lost 8 bases; unmatched junction nucleotides: 8. The CDR3 is made up of 13 amino acids.

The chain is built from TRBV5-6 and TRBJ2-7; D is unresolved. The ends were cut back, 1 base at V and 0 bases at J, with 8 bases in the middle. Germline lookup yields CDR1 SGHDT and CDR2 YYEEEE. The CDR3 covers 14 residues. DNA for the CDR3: TGTGCCAGCAGCTTGACGGGTCCCTCCTACGAGCAGTACTTC. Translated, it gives CASSLTGPSYEQYF.